This TCR beta chain was identified during a study of CD8 T cells in ankylosing spondylitis (dated 2017 in TCRdb). Regarding the complete study: T cell receptor beta repertoires were profiled in healthy donors and ankylosing spondylitis patients so that disease-linked TCR variants could be found. The full study cohort was made up of 25 ankylosing spondylitis patients and fewer than 120 healthy donors. Peripheral blood samples were taken, and synovial fluid was additionally collected from ankylosing spondylitis patients.

Summary of the overall study and its limitations: The disease-linked clones showed a CD8+ phenotype and occurred at relatively low frequencies in peripheral blood. Significant enrichment of the disease-linked clones was reported in matched synovial fluid samples from ankylosing spondylitis patients. Blood from ankylosing spondylitis patients appeared to be characterized by a TCR beta motif composed of several highly homologous amino acid variants. Some motif variants were previously reported in synovial fluid and blood of reactive arthritis patients, suggesting common disease-initiation mechanisms.

The CDR3 spans 13 residues, from the cysteine through the phenylalanine. The retained sequence is limited to the CDR3, 39 bases, with the frame set at the first base. CDR1 and CDR2 are drawn from the germline V gene: SGHRS, YFSETQ. The V end loses 5 bases and the J end loses 4 bases, and a stretch of 11 bases separates them. Many counts were recorded for this clonotype. The antigen it recognizes is unknown. Qualities for individual bases were not recorded, and no much larger clone is one base off. The instrument was an Illumina HiSeq 2500. Quantitative 5'-RACE with molecular barcodes was the method used to prepare the TCR beta libraries. On the authors' methods: A new computational method based on a probabilistic model of VDJ rearrangement was used to identify disease-linked TCR variants. Clones were called with MiXCR by TCRdb after fastp trimmed the public reads at Q25, and only in-frame beta chains were retained. One record per CDR3 amino acid sequence lists the most common genes and DNA. TCRdb's processing, not the authors' own work, is the source of the V and J calls. For this sample there are around 150,000 distinct CDR3 sequences; around 16% appear just once. About 8% of the sample is in the top ten clones.

The sequence was obtained from a male donor with ankylosing spondylitis or in good health (not recorded which). Recombination connected TRBV5-1 to TRBJ2-3; a weak D assignment points to TRBD2 (5 bases agree). Specimen: blood, either unsorted or a sorted T cell fraction (not recorded which). Here is the DNA: TGCGCCAGCAGATCGGGCGGGCCAGATACGCAGTATTTT. Its protein reads: CASRSGGPDTQYF.